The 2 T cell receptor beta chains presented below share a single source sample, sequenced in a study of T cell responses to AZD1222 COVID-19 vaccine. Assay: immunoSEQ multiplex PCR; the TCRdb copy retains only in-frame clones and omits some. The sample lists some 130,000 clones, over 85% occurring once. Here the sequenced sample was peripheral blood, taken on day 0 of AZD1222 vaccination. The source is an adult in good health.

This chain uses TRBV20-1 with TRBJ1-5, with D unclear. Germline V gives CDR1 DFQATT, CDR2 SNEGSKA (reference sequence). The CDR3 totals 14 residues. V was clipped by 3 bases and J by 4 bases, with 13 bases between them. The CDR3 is CSASTRLANQPQHF. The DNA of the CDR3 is TGCAGTGCTAGTACCAGGTTGGCGAATCAGCCCCAGCATTTT.

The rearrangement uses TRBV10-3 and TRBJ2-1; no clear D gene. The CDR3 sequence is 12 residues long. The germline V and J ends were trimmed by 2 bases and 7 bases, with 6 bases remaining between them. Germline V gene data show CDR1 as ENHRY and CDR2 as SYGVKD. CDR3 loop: CAISEVTNEQFF. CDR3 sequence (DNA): TGTGCCATCAGTGAGGTTACAAATGAGCAGTTCTTC.